This TCR beta chain was sequenced for a study of T cell repertoires in cytomegalovirus infection. Notes on this clonotype: Its antigen is unknown.

TCRdb reanalysed the reads using MiXCR and keeps one entry per CDR3 protein. The table has a few hundred thousand distinct CDR3 sequences, about 40% seen once. Germline V gene lookup returns CDR1 SEHNR and CDR2 FQNEAQ (reference sequence). Trimming cost V 5 bases and J 2 bases; bases outside gene matches: 11. The CDR3 totals 16 residues. The chain carries TRBV7-9 and TRBJ1-1; 7 bases match TRBD1. This sequence originates from a human donor in good health (CMV status not recorded). Some clones in this sample may be carry-over from other donors' samples. The specimen was cultured PBMCs, collected from culture after CMV antigen stimulation. The CDR3: CASSPTPGQSNTEAFF. CDR3 bases: TGTGCCAGCAGCCCAACTCCGGGACAGAGTAACACTGAAGCTTTCTTT.